Listed below are T cell receptor beta chains from one sample, sequenced in a study of regulatory T cells in long-lasting Graves disease. One entry per CDR3 protein, called by TCRdb with MiXCR from the multiplex PCR reads. The sample consists of 450,000 to 600,000 distinct CDR3 sequences, approximately 12% of them appearing once. The sample also formed part of further work on T cells in Graves' hyperthyroidism and ophthalmopathy.

Source: peripheral blood mononuclear cells (PBMCs), taken at new diagnosis, from a patient treated with antithyroid drugs. The receptors stem from a man aged 25 to 45 with Graves disease. The CDR3 runs from the conserved cysteine through the conserved F or W. The order of the fields is V gene, clone size, J gene, D gene, CDR3 protein, CDR3 DNA. The D gene is left open where the match is weak. Part of the rows lack a size; the others show once, few, many or a class for expanded clones.

V: TRBV6-1; size: many; J: TRBJ1-2; D: .; CDR3: CASSLGLYSNYGYTF; DNA: TGTGCCAGCAGCCTTGGGCTCTACTCGAACTATGGCTACACCTTC
V: TRBV10-3; size: few; J: TRBJ2-7; D: .; CDR3: CAISESGTRGEQYF; DNA: TGTGCCATCAGTGAGTCCGGGACCCGTGGCGAGCAGTACTTC
V: TRBV19; size: many; J: TRBJ1-1; D: TRBD1; CDR3: CATVAGTVTEAFF; DNA: TGTGCCACCGTCGCCGGGACAGTCACTGAAGCTTTCTTT
V: TRBV5-1; size: .; J: TRBJ2-3; D: .; CDR3: CASSSGEDADTQYF; DNA: TGCGCCAGCAGCTCGGGGGAGGACGCAGATACGCAGTATTTT
V: TRBV7-6; size: .; J: TRBJ1-3; D: .; CDR3: CASSLTGRSSGNTIYF; DNA: TGTGCCAGCTCCTTAACAGGGAGGAGCTCTGGAAACACCATATATTTT
V: TRBV5-1; size: many; J: TRBJ2-3; D: TRBD1; CDR3: CASSRDRPTDTQYF; DNA: TGCGCCAGCAGCCGGGACAGACCCACAGATACGCAGTATTTT
V: TRBV20-1; size: .; J: TRBJ1-4; D: .; CDR3: CSARDPAFALNEKLFF; DNA: TGCAGTGCTAGAGACCCGGCCTTCGCTCTAAATGAAAAACTGTTTTTT
V: TRBV29-1; size: .; J: TRBJ2-3; D: TRBD1; CDR3: CSVARDRGRDTQYF; DNA: TGCAGCGTAGCCCGGGACAGGGGGCGAGATACGCAGTATTTT
V: TRBV6-1; size: many; J: TRBJ1-1; D: .; CDR3: CASSEDPLNTEAFF; DNA: TGTGCCAGCAGTGAGGACCCACTGAACACTGAAGCTTTCTTT
V: TRBV5-5; size: few; J: TRBJ1-1; D: .; CDR3: CASTLDEGTEAFF; DNA: TGTGCCAGCACCTTGGACGAGGGAACTGAAGCTTTCTTT
V: TRBV29-1; size: many; J: TRBJ2-7; D: .; CDR3: CSAGDRQDEQYF; DNA: TGCAGCGCCGGGGACCGGCAGGACGAGCAGTACTTC
V: TRBV20-1; size: many; J: TRBJ2-7; D: TRBD2; CDR3: CSARTREGLFGQYF; DNA: TGCAGTGCTAGAACGAGGGAGGGCCTATTCGGGCAGTACTTC
V: TRBV11-2; size: few; J: TRBJ2-1; D: TRBD2; CDR3: CASSLDRTSRYYNEQFF; DNA: TGTGCCAGCAGCTTAGATCGGACTAGCCGGTATTACAATGAGCAGTTCTTC
V: TRBV29-1; size: many; J: TRBJ1-1; D: .; CDR3: CSVVVRINTEAFF; DNA: TGCAGCGTTGTGGTCAGGATAAACACTGAAGCTTTCTTT
V: TRBV5-6; size: few; J: TRBJ2-7; D: TRBD2; CDR3: CASSYGLAGVEQYF; DNA: TGTGCCAGCAGCTACGGACTAGCGGGAGTCGAGCAGTACTTC
V: TRBV9; size: many; J: TRBJ2-3; D: .; CDR3: CASSARGDGYTDTQYF; DNA: TGTGCCAGCAGCGCCCGAGGGGACGGGTACACAGATACGCAGTATTTT
V: TRBV29-1; size: many; J: TRBJ1-5; D: .; CDR3: CSVGGGQTNQPQHF; DNA: TGCAGCGTTGGTGGTGGGCAGACCAATCAGCCCCAGCATTTT